This T cell receptor (beta chain) was sequenced in a study of blood T cell repertoires in COVID-19 (dated by TCRdb to 2018 to 2021). For context, the study as a whole: Samples from collaborators originated in the United States, Italy and Spain and spanned both the acute and convalescent phases of COVID-19. The prospective study material was composed of cDNA or gDNA derived from T cells, B-cell-depleted T cells, or PBMCs. The dataset comprised deeply sampled blood TCRbeta repertoires from subjects exposed to, actively infected with, or recovered from COVID-19. The repertoires were made available in a free public database intended to serve as a resource for research on the immune response to SARS-CoV-2. Samples came from the ongoing ImmuneRACE study (first 160 participants) plus 1,254 subjects from 6 global collaborators. Sample metadata almost always included a de-identified subject ID, COVID-19 status, age in years and sex. HLA class I and class II types, where available, came from metadata supplied by the sample provider rather than from assay-based typing.

Findings and caveats that apply to the study as a whole: Clinical and demographic metadata were provided uncurated, with the amount varying by source and participant.

The collaborating institutions used their own protocols to collect whole blood in K2EDTA tubes. For TCRbeta analysis, collaborator samples were shipped as frozen whole blood, as isolated PBMCs, or as DNA extracted from either sample type. A remark on this clone: Its antigen is not yet known. Per-nucleotide qualities are absent, and no much larger clonotype sits a single base away.

TCRbeta CDR3 regions were amplified from genomic DNA by means of the immunoSEQ Assay, a bias-controlled multiplex PCR. The study's own analysis went as follows. The number of nucleated cells in each sample was estimated from the amplification of reference gene primers within the assay. Sequence reads were collapsed and filtered to measure the absolute abundance of every unique TCRbeta CDR3 rearrangement. Productive Simpson clonality was computed per sample as the square root of Simpson's diversity index over productive rearrangements. TCRdb re-hosts the immuneACCESS table, in-frame sequences only. Its copies lack some clones; in the studies checked, an unresolved V gene accounts for under half of them, and the cause for the rest is not known. V and J calls and clone size are copied from that table; D and trimming were computed from the DNA. This sample gives 35,000 to 45,000 clones in total; around nine tenths of them show up just once. The ten biggest clones cover around 2.3% of the sample.

Sequences were obtained from peripheral blood. This TCR was recovered from a human donor in a cohort sampled during active COVID-19.

The nucleotide sequence reads TGTGCCAGCAGCCGTGTGGGACAGCTCTATGAGCAGTACTTC. This translates into CASSRVGQLYEQYF. The rearrangement joined TRBV3-1 (or the pseudogene TRBV3-2) to TRBJ2-7; 7 bases in between match TRBD1. CDR3 length: 14 amino acids, cysteine to phenylalanine. Just the 42-base CDR3 DNA is kept, in frame starting at base 1. Taken from the germline V gene (reference sequence), the CDR1 and CDR2 loops are LGHDT and YNNKEL. The germline V end is reduced by 4 bases and the J end by 7 bases; junction bases left unmatched: 10.